The 23 T cell receptor beta chains below were found in one sample sequenced in a study of molecular identifiers for immune sequencing clone quantification. TCRdb fed the PCR reads into MiXCR, producing one record per CDR3 protein. The data show roughly 320,000 distinct CDR3 sequences, about 22% seen once. Sequencing input: naive CD8+ T cells from blood, with Jurkat cell RNA spiked in. Indicated subset: FACS-sorted CD8+CD4-CCR7+CD45RA+ naive T cells. The source of these receptors is a human donor in good health. Some libraries in this study had Jurkat cell RNA spiked in.

This clonotype was recorded many times. The rearrangement uses TRBV7-2 and TRBJ2-3; 9 bases match TRBD2. Trimming at V came to 8 bases and at J to 6 bases, leaving 12 bases not matched to a gene. In germline, CDR1 is SGHTA, CDR2 FQGNSA. The CDR3 extends over 15 amino acids. The CDR3 loop reads CASGPIAGVPDTQYF. The CDR3 nucleotides are TGTGCCAGCGGACCGATAGCGGGAGTCCCTGATACGCAGTATTTT.

This clonotype was counted many times. The chain employs TRBV5-1 and TRBJ2-7, with D perhaps TRBD2 (6 bases). CDR1 is SGHRS, CDR2 YFSETQ, per germline. The CDR3 sequence is 14 residues long. The V end was cut by 4 bases, the J end by 3 bases, with 14 bases between. As DNA, the CDR3 is TGCGCCAGCAGCCCGGGACTGACGAACTACGAGCAGTACTTC. It is translated as CASSPGLTNYEQYF.

This clonotype was seen at least ten times. V usage is TRBV28 and J usage is TRBJ2-7; the D gene could be TRBD1 or TRBD2 (5 bases each). CDR3 length equals 16 residues. V dropped 1 base and J dropped 3 bases, with 16 bases sitting between them. Germline V CDR1 and CDR2: MDHEN, SYDVKM. The CDR3 loop is CASSLFEGQIDYEQYF. The CDR3 DNA is TGTGCCAGCAGTTTATTCGAGGGGCAGATTGACTACGAGCAGTACTTC.

As regards this clonotype: A read error may be the cause here, since a much bigger clone is one base away. The rearrangement uses TRBV5-3 and TRBJ2-7; no clear D. TRBV5-3 is recorded as an ORF, its role being uncertain. This CDR3 spans 13 amino acids. CDR3 sequence reads: CASRAGPSHEQYF. CDR3 coding DNA: TGTGCCAGCCGTGCCGGGCCCTCCCACGAGCAGTACTTC.

This clonotype was recorded at least ten times. V usage is TRBV6-2 or TRBV6-3 and J usage is TRBJ2-7; no reliable D call. CDR3 length: 12 amino acids. CDR1 is MNHEY, CDR2 SVGEGT, per germline. With 2 bases removed from V and 4 bases from J, the gap between germline ends came to 6 bases. The CDR3 nucleotides read TGTGCCAGCAGTTACGGATTATACGAGCAGTACTTC. It codes for CASSYGLYEQYF.

The DNA of the CDR3 is TGTGCCAGCAGCACGTCCATTAGCGTGACTTCCTACAATGAGCAGTTCTTC. Its protein product is CASSTSISVTSYNEQFF. The chain employs TRBV7-9 and TRBJ2-1; a weak D match, TRBD2 (5 bases). Looked up from germline, CDR1 is SEHNR and CDR2 is FQNEAQ (reference sequence). The CDR3 contains 17 residues. Deletions cut 5 bases from V and 1 base from J, with 18 bases between.

In regard to this clonotype: Mismatch with germline at one junction end may stem from a read error. The CDR3 reads CASTNPGQGEPF. CDR3 DNA: TGTGCCAGTACTAACCCGGGACAGGGGGAACCTTTC. The rearrangement joins TRBV19 to TRBJ2-1; 11 bases are a match to TRBD1. CDR1 LNHDA and CDR2 SQIVND come from the germline V gene (reference sequence). The CDR3 totals 12 residues. The variable domain in full, completed from reference TRBV19 and TRBJ2-1, reads DGGITQSPKYLFRKEGQNVTLSCEQNLNHDAMYWYRQDPGQGLRLIYYSQIVNDFQKGDIAEGYSVSREKKESFPLTVTSAQKNPTAFYLCASTNPGQGEPFGPGTRLTVL.

This sequence joins TRBV7-7 and TRBJ2-5, with D tentatively TRBD1 (5 bases). The CDR3 contains 16 residues. V lost 3 bases to trimming and J lost 4 bases, with 18 bases between them. The germline V gene has CDR1 SSHAT and CDR2 FNYEAQ (reference sequence). The CDR3 DNA is TGTGCCAGCAGCTTTGGGGCTGCCCCATCTCGAGAGACCCAGTACTTC. Its protein is CASSFGAAPSRETQYF.

This chain connects TRBV20-1 to TRBJ1-2, with no clear D. The CDR3 has 13 residues. The V gene lost 7 bases and the J gene lost 0 bases, with 12 bases spanning the gap. Per germline, CDR1 DFQATT and CDR2 SNEGSKA (reference sequence). CDR3 DNA sequence: TGCAGTGGGGCAGGACTCACTAACTATGGCTACACCTTC. Amino acids: CSGAGLTNYGYTF.

The CDR3, as DNA: TGCAGTGCTAGAGCCAATACTGCGGGGTACAATGAGCAGTTCTTC. Translated, it gives CSARANTAGYNEQFF. This chain joins TRBV20-1 and TRBJ2-1; the D gene is possibly TRBD2 (6 bases). The CDR3 is 15 amino acids. V shed 1 base and J shed 4 bases, with 14 bases lying between them. Germline V gene data show CDR1 as DFQATT and CDR2 as SNEGSKA (reference sequence).

The chain employs TRBV9 and TRBJ1-1; 9 positions agree with TRBD1. Trimming removed 0 bases from V and 7 bases from J; junction bases left unmatched: 7. The germline CDR1 and CDR2 sequences are SGDLS and YYNGEE. The CDR3 covers 15 residues. The CDR3 DNA reads TGTGCCAGCAGCGTAGGTAGGACAGGGGTGCATGAAGCTTTCTTT. It encodes CASSVGRTGVHEAFF. The variable domain in full, completed from reference TRBV9 and TRBJ1-1, reads DSGVTQTPKHLITATGQRVTLRCSPRSGDLSVYWYQQSLDQGLQFLIQYYNGEERAKGNILERFSAQQFPDLHSELNLSSLELGDSALYFCASSVGRTGVHEAFFGQGTRLTVV.

This clonotype has ten or more counts. V usage is TRBV28 and J usage is TRBJ2-3; the D gene could be TRBD1 or TRBD2 (5 bases each). The V end lost 3 bases, the J end lost 2 bases, and 6 bases lay between the germline ends. The CDR3 is made up of 13 amino acids. In germline, CDR1 is MDHEN, CDR2 SYDVKM. The CDR3, as DNA: TGTGCCAGCAGTTTGGGGGACACAGATACGCAGTATTTT. It yields the protein CASSLGDTDTQYF.

This clonotype was picked up many times. This sequence joins TRBV7-8 and TRBJ2-1; 10 nucleotides line up with TRBD2. The junction had 4 bases not matched to a gene; V was cut back by 4 bases and J by 4 bases. The CDR3 extends over 15 amino acids. Per the germline V gene, CDR1 is SGHVS and CDR2 is FQNEAQ. CDR3 DNA sequence: TGTGCCAGCAGCTCCGGGACTAGCGAGTACAATGAGCAGTTCTTC. It is translated as CASSSGTSEYNEQFF.

The chain has TRBV30 and TRBJ1-1; TRBD1 aligns across 10 bases. The V segment lost 5 bases and the J segment 6 bases; nucleotides outside the gene matches: 3. CDR3 length: 12 residues. Germline V gives CDR1 GTSNPN, CDR2 SVGIG (reference sequence). The CDR3 region is CAWGDRGPEAFF. CDR3 sequence (DNA): TGTGCCTGGGGGGACAGGGGACCTGAAGCTTTCTTT.

In regard to this clonotype: A much more abundant neighbour one base away suggests this may be a read error. The chain has TRBV13 and TRBJ2-7; the D is unclear. The CDR3 covers 13 residues. CDR1 and CDR2 from the germline V gene are PRHDT and FYEKMQ (reference sequence). The CDR3 loop reads CASNLGYEEEQYF. Written as DNA, the CDR3 is TGTGCCAGCAACTTAGGGTATGAGGAGGAGCAGTACTTC. Variable domain in full (rest from reference TRBV13 and TRBJ2-7): AAGVIQSPRHLIKEKRETATLKCYPIPRHDTVYWYQQGPGQDPQFLISFYEKMQSDKGSIPDRFSAQQFSDYHSELNMSSLELGDSALYFCASNLGYEEEQYFGPGTRLTVT.

This clonotype was found many times. The chain couples TRBV7-9 to TRBJ2-3; 8 bases map to TRBD1. Trimming at V came to 4 bases and at J to 2 bases, leaving 11 bases not matched to a gene. Germline V gene lookup returns CDR1 SEHNR and CDR2 FQNEAQ (reference sequence). This CDR3 contains 17 residues. The CDR3 protein is CASSSIDRDRYTDTQYF. The CDR3 nucleotides read TGTGCCAGCAGCTCAATAGACCGGGACAGGTACACAGATACGCAGTATTTT.

Concerning this clonotype: A much larger clone lies one base from this, so it may be a read error. The V call is TRBV28, the J call TRBJ1-5; no definite D call. Germline CDR1 and CDR2: MDHEN and SYDVKM. This CDR3 comprises 12 residues. The CDR3 DNA follows: TGTGCCGGCAGTACTACCTATCAGCCCCAGCATTTT. Translation: CAGSTTYQPQHF. Complete variable domain (other parts from reference TRBV28 and TRBJ1-5): DVKVTQSSRYLVKRTGEKVFLECVQDMDHENMFWYRQDPGLGLRLIYFSYDVKMKEKGDIPEGYSVSREKKERFSLILESASTNQTSMYLCAGSTTYQPQHFGDGTRLSIL.

This clonotype was detected a few times. This rearrangement joins TRBV3-2 to TRBJ2-3; the D call TRBD2 from the table was never checked on the DNA. TRBV3-2 is noted as a pseudogene. The CDR3 contains 16 residues. CDR3 in DNA: TGTGCCAGCAGCCAATGGACTAGCGGATACACAGATACGCAGTATTTT. Translated: CASSQWTSGYTDTQYF.

This clonotype came up once. The rearrangement joins TRBV4-1 to TRBJ2-5, with D perhaps matching TRBD2 (5 bases). Germline-derived CDR1 and CDR2 are MGHRA and YSYEKL. This CDR3 contains 15 residues. V lost 0 bases, J lost 7 bases, and 15 bases lay in between. The CDR3 region has the DNA TGCGCCAGCAGCCAAGATCATCTCCCCGGAGGGACCCAGTACTTC. Residues: CASSQDHLPGGTQYF.

On this clonotype itself: The junction departs from the called germline gene at one end, perhaps through a read error. V is TRBV12-3 or TRBV12-4 and J is TRBJ1-5; perhaps TRBD1 as D (5 bases). The CDR3 is 15 residues long. CDR3 residues: CASTSTGTPGQRQHF. CDR3 in DNA: TGTGCCAGCACCTCAACAGGCACTCCAGGGCAGCGCCAGCATTTT.

The table lists this clonotype with many counts. This sequence joins TRBV12-3 or TRBV12-4 and TRBJ2-5, with TRBD2 as a possible D gene (6 bases). The CDR3 consists of 14 residues. V was cut by 6 bases and J by 2 bases, with 13 bases left in between. CDR3 loop: CASSDGTAQETQYF. The CDR3 region has the DNA TGTGCCAGCAGCGACGGGACTGCACAAGAGACCCAGTACTTC.

There are many counts of this clonotype. This chain connects TRBV29-1 to TRBJ2-7; tentative D call: TRBD2 (5 bases). This CDR3 contains 13 residues. Germline CDR1 is SQVTM and CDR2 is ANQGSEA. The ends were cut back, 6 bases at V and 1 base at J, with 13 bases in the middle. The CDR3 sequence: CSVRTGNSYEQYF. CDR3 DNA sequence: TGCAGCGTACGGACGGGGAATTCCTACGAGCAGTACTTC.

This clonotype was seen repeatedly, ten times or more. The chain is built from TRBV5-6 and TRBJ2-6, with D unresolved. This CDR3 is 14 amino acids long. Trimming removed 0 bases from V and 5 bases from J, with 6 bases in between. Germline values: CDR1 SGHDT, CDR2 YYEEEE. As DNA, the CDR3 is TGTGCCAGCAGCTTGGGGTCGAGGGCCAACGTCCTGACTTTC. Translation gives CASSLGSRANVLTF.